The 5 T cell receptor beta chains below were found in one sample sequenced in a study of OX40 agonist ivuxolimab in advanced cancers. Library preparation used the immunoSEQ multiplex PCR assay. Here the immuneACCESS table is served through TCRdb, limited to in-frame sequences with V and J called. Missing clones are a known gap in these copies; in checked studies unresolved V genes cover under half, and the rest lacks a known reason. The sample includes some 45,000 clones, with approximately 91% observed a single time. About 20% of the sample is held by the ten biggest clonotypes. Sample: CD4+ or CD8+ T cells sorted from blood, taken in a trial of the OX40 agonist ivuxolimab. The receptors shown here come from an adult with an advanced solid tumor such as melanoma, head and neck, liver or kidney cancer.

The chain joins TRBV6-5 to TRBJ2-7; tentatively, D is TRBD2 (5 bases). CDR3 length: 15 amino acids. CDR1 and CDR2 from the germline V gene are MNHEY and SVGAGI. The ends were cut back, 6 bases at V and 0 bases at J, with 15 bases in the middle. CDR3 amino acids: CASRGGFLSSYEQYF. CDR3 nucleotides: TGTGCCAGCAGGGGCGGGTTTCTAAGCTCCTACGAGCAGTACTTC.

This chain connects TRBV19 to TRBJ2-7, with D unclear. The CDR3 length is 17 residues. V gave up 3 bases and J gave up 0 bases, with 18 bases separating them. The germline V gene has CDR1 LNHDA and CDR2 SQIVND (reference sequence). CDR3 region: CASSIQAIQMGSYEQYF. In nucleotides, the CDR3 is TGTGCCAGTAGTATCCAAGCGATACAAATGGGCTCCTACGAGCAGTACTTC.

The chain recombines TRBV15 with TRBJ2-1, with D possibly called TRBD1 or TRBD2 (6 bases each). This CDR3 region has 15 residues. The V gene lost 0 bases and the J gene lost 4 bases, with 10 bases spanning the gap. CDR1 and CDR2 (germline): LNHNV, YYDKDF (reference sequence). The CDR3 protein is CATSRDWGAYNEQFF. The DNA for the CDR3 is TGTGCCACCAGCAGAGATTGGGGGGCTTACAATGAGCAGTTCTTC.

V gene TRBV10-1 combines with J gene TRBJ2-7; no clear D gene. This CDR3 spans 13 amino acids. Trimming took 2 bases from V and 3 from J, leaving 8 bases between them. CDR1 is WNHNN, CDR2 SYGVQD, per germline (reference sequence). This CDR3 reads CASSEGGRYEQYF. In DNA form, the CDR3 reads TGCGCCAGCAGTGAGGGCGGCCGCTACGAGCAGTACTTC.

J is TRBJ2-7 and V is TRBV27; 8 bases are shared with TRBD1. CDR1 MNHEY and CDR2 SMNVEV come from the germline V gene (reference sequence). With 4 bases clipped from V and 1 base from J, the junction kept 3 bases outside the gene matches. CDR3 length: 14 amino acids. The CDR3 here is CASSWDRSSYEQYF. In DNA, the CDR3 is TGTGCCAGCAGTTGGGACAGGAGTTCCTACGAGCAGTACTTC.